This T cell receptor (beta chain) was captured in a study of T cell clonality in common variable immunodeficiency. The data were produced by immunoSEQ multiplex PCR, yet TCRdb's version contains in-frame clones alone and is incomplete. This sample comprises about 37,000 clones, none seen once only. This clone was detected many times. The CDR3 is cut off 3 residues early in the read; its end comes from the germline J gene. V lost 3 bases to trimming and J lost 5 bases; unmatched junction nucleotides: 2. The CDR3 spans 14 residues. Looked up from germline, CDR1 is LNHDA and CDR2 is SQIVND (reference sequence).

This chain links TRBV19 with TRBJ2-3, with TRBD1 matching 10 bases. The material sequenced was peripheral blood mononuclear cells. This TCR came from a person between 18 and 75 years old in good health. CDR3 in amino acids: CASSMGTGEDTQYF. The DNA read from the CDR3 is TGTGCCAGTAGTATGGGGACAGGGGAAGATACG. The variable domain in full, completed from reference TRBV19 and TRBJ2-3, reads DGGITQSPKYLFRKEGQNVTLSCEQNLNHDAMYWYRQDPGQGLRLIYYSQIVNDFQKGDIAEGYSVSREKKESFPLTVTSAQKNPTAFYLCASSMGTGEDTQYFGPGTRLTVL.